This record looks at one T cell receptor beta chain sequence and its context. Original analysis: Reference gene primer amplification gave nucleated cell count estimates. Only in-frame clones appear in the TCRdb table, and some are missing; sequencing was by immunoSEQ multiplex PCR. V, J and clone size are those of that table, while D and trimming were read from the DNA. Seen here are 25,000 to 35,000 clones, 80% observed once, and the top ten hold more than 40%. The sample originates from a study of blood T cell repertoires in COVID-19. Study-wide context: The United States, Italy and Spain supplied acute and convalescent COVID-19 samples. T cells, B-cell-depleted T cells, or PBMCs supplied cDNA or gDNA.

Germline CDR1 is MNHEY and CDR2 is SVGAGI. The V and J ends lost 6 bases and 4 bases, in that order; junction bases with no gene match: 4. The CDR3 extends over 15 amino acids. The origin of this receptor is a woman aged 70-85 years with acute or convalescent COVID-19. Source material: peripheral blood. The chain couples TRBV6-5 to TRBJ2-1; 12 nucleotides agree with TRBD2. This chain's CDR3 is CASRPGLAGYNEQFF. The CDR3 DNA sequence: TGTGCCAGCAGGCCGGGACTAGCGGGTTACAATGAGCAGTTCTTC.